These 16 T cell receptor beta chains were sequenced from one sample in a study of T cells in Graves' hyperthyroidism and ophthalmopathy. RNA transcripts provided the source from which TCR beta CDR3 regions were amplified. When the TCR CDR3 underwent first-round RT-PCR, the HTBI primer set was used. TCRdb re-called the multiplex PCR reads with MiXCR, one entry per CDR3 protein. This sample carries approximately 400,000 distinct CDR3 sequences, around 14% of them seen once, and the ten largest clones take over 7.5%. Sequenced input: blood. The source is a woman younger than 30 with Graves' hyperthyroidism.

The V gene is TRBV7-3, the J gene TRBJ1-3; TRBD1 is a possible D gene (5 bases). The CDR3 extends over 15 amino acids. Germline V gene lookup returns CDR1 SGHTA and CDR2 FQGTGA. V shed 5 bases and J shed 4 bases, with 15 bases lying between them. DNA for the CDR3: TGTGCCAGCAGCCCCCAGGGAAGGTCCGGAAACACCATATATTTT. Its protein is CASSPQGRSGNTIYF.

This clonotype was counted many times. The rearrangement links TRBV2 to TRBJ1-1, with D uncertain. Germline lookup yields CDR1 SNHLY and CDR2 FYNNEI. CDR3 size: 11 residues. The V end was cut by 7 bases, the J end by 2 bases, with 5 bases between. The CDR3 region has the DNA TGTGCCAGCACGAGTAACACTGAAGCTTTCTTT. It encodes CASTSNTEAFF.

V is TRBV5-1 and J is TRBJ2-2; 7 bases fit TRBD2. V trimming: 0 bases; J trimming: 7 bases; junction bases outside the gene matches: 3. The CDR3 consists of 14 residues. Germline CDR1 is SGHRS and CDR2 is YFSETQ. The CDR3 protein is CASSLDPGGGELFF. CDR3 DNA sequence: TGCGCCAGCAGCTTGGATCCGGGGGGCGGGGAGCTGTTTTTT.

This clonotype occurred many times. The CDR3 coding sequence is TGTGCCAGCAGCCAAGCCGGACGCTATGGCTACACCTTC. It encodes CASSQAGRYGYTF. The genes are TRBV3-1 and TRBJ1-2; D is ambiguous. Germline V gene data show CDR1 as LGHDT and CDR2 as YNNKEL (reference sequence). Between the trimmed V and J ends, which lost 1 base and 4 bases, there was a span of 7 bases. The CDR3 is made up of 13 amino acids.

This clonotype was detected many times. This chain connects TRBV6-1 to TRBJ2-7; tentatively, D is TRBD1 (6 bases). In germline, CDR1 is MNHNS, CDR2 SASEGT. V was shortened by 6 bases and J by 6 bases, with 21 bases between the two germline ends. The CDR3 length is 15 residues. CDR3 DNA sequence: TGTGCCAGCAGCCACCAACAGGGTAACGGCCGCGAGCAGTACTTC. This translates into CASSHQQGNGREQYF.

This clonotype was counted ten times or more. The V and J genes are TRBV18 and TRBJ1-5; D gene unclear. The CDR3 extends over 16 amino acids. Trimming left V 3 bases short and J 3 bases short, with 15 bases between. Germline V gene lookup returns CDR1 KGHSH and CDR2 LQKENI. The CDR3 loop reads CASSPSSGRDNQPQHF. In DNA form, the CDR3 reads TGTGCCAGCTCACCTTCGTCTGGTAGAGACAATCAGCCCCAGCATTTT. Full variable domain (remainder filled in from reference TRBV18 and TRBJ1-5): NAGVMQNPRHLVRRRGQEARLRCSPMKGHSHVYWYRQLPEEGLKFMVYLQKENIIDESGMPKERFSAEFPKEGPSILRIQQVVRGDSAAYFCASSPSSGRDNQPQHFGDGTRLSIL.

In this sample, this clonotype turned up a few times. The chain links TRBV6-5 to TRBJ1-1; D ambiguous. The germline CDR1 and CDR2 sequences are MNHEY and SVGAGI. There are 14 residues in the CDR3. With 0 bases removed from V and 6 bases from J, the gap between germline ends came to 11 bases. The CDR3 DNA sequence: TGTGCCAGCAGTTACTCGTTTGGGCAGGCTGAAGCTTTCTTT. The encoded protein is CASSYSFGQAEAFF.

This clonotype came up once. The chain joins TRBV24-1 to TRBJ2-2, with 9 bases identical to TRBD2. The CDR3 is made up of 20 amino acids. CDR1 and CDR2 from the germline V gene are KGHDR and SFDVKD. Trimming removed 2 bases from V and 3 bases from J; junction bases left unmatched: 15. The CDR3 is CATSDSQGLAKRMDTGELFF. The CDR3 coding sequence is TGTGCCACCAGTGATTCACAAGGACTAGCGAAAAGAATGGACACCGGGGAGCTGTTTTTT.

This clonotype was observed many times. This chain uses TRBV20-1 with TRBJ2-1; D is unclear. The germline V gene has CDR1 DFQATT and CDR2 SNEGSKA (reference sequence). The length of the CDR3 is 14 residues. The V gene lost 3 bases and the J gene lost 8 bases, with 17 bases spanning the gap. The CDR3 sequence is CSASRSSMRYEQFF. The CDR3 DNA is TGCAGTGCTAGCCGAAGCTCAATGAGGTATGAGCAGTTCTTC.

This clonotype has at least ten counts. The rearrangement joins TRBV6-2 or TRBV6-3 to TRBJ2-5; 7 nucleotides line up with TRBD1. The J segment lost 3 bases and the V segment lost 4 bases, leaving 11 bases of the junction unmatched. This CDR3 has 16 residues. Germline values: CDR1 MNHEY, CDR2 SVGEGT. CDR3 in DNA: TGTGCCAGCAGTTCCCCGACAGGGTCGGCCGAAGAGACCCAGTACTTC. Its protein product is CASSSPTGSAEETQYF.

This chain uses TRBV9 with TRBJ2-5; 7 nucleotides match TRBD2. The CDR3 is made up of 16 amino acids. From germline, CDR1 is SGDLS and CDR2 YYNGEE. The trim removed 2 bases at V and 3 bases at J, leaving 10 bases unmatched. The CDR3 region has the DNA TGTGCCAGCAGCGTTCTCGGGGGACTATCGGAAGAGACCCAGTACTTC. It yields the protein CASSVLGGLSEETQYF. The full variable domain, in which reference TRBV9 and TRBJ2-5 provide the parts outside the CDR3, is DSGVTQTPKHLITATGQRVTLRCSPRSGDLSVYWYQQSLDQGLQFLIQYYNGEERAKGNILERFSAQQFPDLHSELNLSSLELGDSALYFCASSVLGGLSEETQYFGPGTRLLVL.

About this clonotype: One base away lies a much larger clone, so this may be a sequencing read error. The V gene is TRBV2, the J gene TRBJ1-5; unclear D gene. Trimming removed 6 bases at V and 5 bases at J, with 8 bases between. The germline V gene has CDR1 SNHLY and CDR2 FYNNEI. This CDR3 spans 12 amino acids. DNA for the CDR3: TGTGCCAGCAGCCCCCACGATCAGCCCCAGCATTTT. Amino acids: CASSPHDQPQHF.

This clonotype was counted a few times. The chain employs TRBV20-1 and TRBJ1-3; D might be TRBD1 (5 bases). Trimming pared 1 base from V and 2 bases from J, leaving 15 bases between. The CDR3 covers 16 residues. The germline V gene has CDR1 DFQATT and CDR2 SNEGSKA (reference sequence). As DNA, the CDR3 is TGCAGTGCTAGAGCCCCTTGGGGGGGAACTGGAAACACCATATATTTT. Translation gives CSARAPWGGTGNTIYF.

The sample holds many counts of this clonotype. For the CDR3, the DNA is TGTGCCAGCTCACGTGGCTCACCAGCGCTTCGCAATCAGCCCCAGCATTTT. Translated, it gives CASSRGSPALRNQPQHF. The chain carries TRBV18 and TRBJ1-5; D unclear. The germline gives CDR1 KGHSH, CDR2 LQKENI. V was shortened by 4 bases and J by 2 bases, with 18 bases between the two germline ends. This CDR3 contains 17 residues.

Points on this clonotype: The junction and the germline gene differ at one end; a read error may be behind it. The chain is built from TRBV12-3 or TRBV12-4 and TRBJ2-3; 9 bases agree with TRBD2. CDR3 length equals 16 residues. The CDR3 is CAGSLFRGGAKDTQYF. The DNA of the CDR3 is TGTGCCGGCAGTTTGTTCCGCGGGGGGGCCAAAGATACGCAGTATTTT.

This clonotype was detected a few times. The chain links TRBV6-1 to TRBJ1-3; D unresolved. V lost 2 bases and J lost 0, with 11 bases in between. Germline CDR1 MNHNS, CDR2 SASEGT. This CDR3 contains 16 residues. The CDR3 loop reads CASSELGDHSGNTIYF. The CDR3 region has the DNA TGTGCCAGCAGTGAACTCGGCGACCACTCTGGAAACACCATATATTTT.